Below are 9 T cell receptor beta chains sequenced from a single sample in a study of cytomegalovirus exposure and HLA in healthy donors. Primers included in the PCR were 60 Vbeta and 13 Jbeta primers. Clones were read by immunoSEQ multiplex PCR, and TCRdb kept only the in-frame ones, dropping some. The sample records just over 150,000 clones, about three quarters being singletons. Sequencing input: PBMCs. The receptor set was obtained from a woman in her 30s in good health and CMV-seronegative.

Note on this clone: The CDR3 does not end in the conserved phenylalanine or tryptophan, so this is likely a read error. The chain has TRBV2 and TRBJ1-1; a weak D match, TRBD1 (5 bases). Between the trimmed V and J ends, which lost 6 bases and 6 bases, there was a span of 14 bases. CDR3 length: 13 residues. Germline lookup yields CDR1 SNHLY and CDR2 FYNNEI. The CDR3 region is CASRDEMGAEAFL. The CDR3 bases are TGTGCCAGCAGAGACGAGATGGGGGCTGAAGCTTTCCTT.

The V and J genes are TRBV7-9 and TRBJ1-3, with unresolved D. V dropped 10 bases and J dropped 0 bases, with 10 bases sitting between them. This CDR3 is 13 amino acids long. The germline CDR1 and CDR2 sequences are SEHNR and FQNEAQ (reference sequence). The CDR3 nucleotides read TGTGCCATCGTACAGTACTCTGGAAACACCATATATTTT. This codes for CAIVQYSGNTIYF.

CDR3 amino acids: CASKENRATGELFF. In DNA, the CDR3 is TGTGCCAGCAAGGAAAACAGGGCCACCGGGGAGCTGTTTTTT. The chain recombines TRBV2 with TRBJ2-2; D is perhaps TRBD1 (6 bases). Germline V lookup: CDR1 SNHLY, CDR2 FYNNEI. The CDR3 totals 14 residues. V gave up 7 bases and J gave up 4 bases, with 13 bases separating them.

This clone was counted once. This chain uses TRBV7-8 with TRBJ2-1; 8 positions agree with TRBD2. Germline lookup yields CDR1 SGHVS and CDR2 FQNEAQ. The CDR3 sequence is 14 residues long. Trimming cost V 5 bases and J 7 bases; bases outside gene matches: 7. The CDR3 region is CASSLLAGGNEQFF. The CDR3 DNA reads TGTGCCAGCAGCCTCCTGGCGGGGGGTAATGAGCAGTTCTTC. The full variable domain, completed using reference TRBV7-8 and TRBJ2-1, is GAGVSQSPRYKVAKRGQDVALRCDPISGHVSLFWYQQALGQGPEFLTYFQNEAQLDKSGLPSDRFFAERPEGSVSTLKIQRTQQEDSAVYLCASSLLAGGNEQFFGPGTRLTVL.

The chain combines TRBV5-1 with TRBJ2-5; 7 positions agree with TRBD2. CDR3 size: 16 residues. Looked up from germline, CDR1 is SGHRS and CDR2 is YFSETQ. The trim removed 2 bases at V and 2 bases at J, leaving 9 bases unmatched. The CDR3 protein is CASSFSAGHPQETQYF. The DNA of the CDR3 is TGCGCCAGCAGCTTTTCAGCGGGGCACCCTCAAGAGACCCAGTACTTC.

The rearrangement links TRBV5-1 to TRBJ2-3; weak D call: TRBD1 (5 bases). Between the trimmed V and J ends, which lost 7 bases and 0 bases, there was a span of 12 bases. Germline V gene lookup returns CDR1 SGHRS and CDR2 YFSETQ. The CDR3 has 14 residues. In DNA, the CDR3 is TGCGCCAGCTCTACAGGTCGTAGCACAGATACGCAGTATTTT. Residues: CASSTGRSTDTQYF.

The chain has TRBV15 and TRBJ2-5; D is undetermined. The V gene lost 1 base and the J gene lost 1 base, with 10 bases spanning the gap. The CDR3 extends over 15 amino acids. Germline V gives CDR1 LNHNV, CDR2 YYDKDF (reference sequence). Written as DNA, the CDR3 is TGTGCCACCAGCAGAGCCTATCAGGCCCAAGAGACCCAGTACTTC. This codes for CATSRAYQAQETQYF.

The chain couples TRBV7-3 to TRBJ2-1; the match to TRBD2 covers 10 bases. V lost 5 bases to trimming and J lost 10 bases; unmatched junction nucleotides: 2. This CDR3 is built from 12 residues. Per germline, CDR1 SGHTA and CDR2 FQGTGA. The CDR3 protein is CASSHSGGEQFF. CDR3 sequence (DNA): TGTGCCAGCAGCCATAGCGGGGGGGAGCAGTTCTTC.

The CDR3 region has the DNA TGTGCCAGCACCCGACTCGACAGACCCTACAATGAGCAGTTCTTC. This gives the protein CASTRLDRPYNEQFF. The chain carries TRBV9 and TRBJ2-1, with a weak D call TRBD1 (5 bases). The CDR3 has 15 residues. Germline CDR1 is SGDLS and CDR2 is YYNGEE. V was clipped by 6 bases and J by 2 bases, with 15 bases between them.